Listed below are T cell receptor beta chains from one sample, sequenced in a study of PD-1 blockade in mismatch repair-deficient tumors. Clones were sequenced by immunoSEQ multiplex PCR, and TCRdb holds only the in-frame ones, with some missing. Of about 79,000 clones detected, approximately 81% appear once; the ten largest clones hold around 5.1%. The sequences come from peripheral blood, collected 44 weeks after starting pembrolizumab. Receptors originate from an adult with mismatch repair-deficient cancer. The CDR3 runs from the conserved cysteine through the conserved F or W. D genes are given only for firm matches. Rows give clone size only sometimes, using once, few, many, or a class for an expanded clone.

cdr3_nt cdr3_aa j_call v_call d_call clone_size
TGTGCCAGCAGCTTGGCGGGAGTCCTCTCCTACGAGCAGTACTTC CASSLAGVLSYEQYF TRBJ2-7 TRBV5-4 . .
TGTGCCAGCAGTTTTGCCGGGACAGGGGTAAATAGCAATCAGCCCCAGCATTTT CASSFAGTGVNSNQPQHF TRBJ1-5 TRBV28 TRBD1 .
TGTGCCAGCCTAGGAGCAGTACCGGAAGCTTTCTTT CASLGAVPEAFF TRBJ1-1 TRBV6-6 . .
TGTGCCAGCACCCTAGATGCCCACGAGCAGTACTTC CASTLDAHEQYF TRBJ2-7 TRBV7-9 . .
TGTGCCAGTAGTAACACAGGGGCTAACTATGGCTACACCTTC CASSNTGANYGYTF TRBJ1-2 TRBV19 TRBD1 .
TGTGCCAGCAGCTTAGGGGCAGGAATACAGTATTTT CASSLGAGIQYF TRBJ2-3 TRBV11-3 . few
TGTGCCAGCAGCCTCCGGGATAGAGACACCGGGGAGCTGTTTTTT CASSLRDRDTGELFF TRBJ2-2 TRBV11-2 . .
TGTGCCAGCAGCTCACAACTAGCGGGAGGGCCTCTTTGGTACAATGAGCAGTTCTTC CASSSQLAGGPLWYNEQFF TRBJ2-1 TRBV11-2 TRBD2 .
TGTGCCAGCAGCCTCCCACTAGCGGGGTACACAGATACGCAGTATTTT CASSLPLAGYTDTQYF TRBJ2-3 TRBV5-4 TRBD2 .
TGTGCCAGCAGCCCGCAGACAGGGGAGTCCTACGAGCAGTACTTC CASSPQTGESYEQYF TRBJ2-7 TRBV11-2 TRBD1 once
TGTGCCAGCAGCTTGGGGGGACTAGCGGTTATATACAATGAGCAGTTCTTC CASSLGGLAVIYNEQFF TRBJ2-1 TRBV5-6 TRBD2 .
TGCGCCAGCAGCCAAGAATTGTACAATGAGCAGTTCTTC CASSQELYNEQFF TRBJ2-1 TRBV4-3 . .
TGTGCCAGCTCACCCTCGGGGGAAGGAGGTACCGGCTACACCTTC CASSPSGEGGTGYTF TRBJ1-2 TRBV18 . .
TGTGCCAGCAGACGGGGCCAGACCCAGTACTTC CASRRGQTQYF TRBJ2-5 TRBV7-8 . .
TGTGCCAGTAGTATCCCCCTCCGCGGGAAGGGCACAGATACGCAGTATTTT CASSIPLRGKGTDTQYF TRBJ2-3 TRBV19 . .
TGTGCCAGCAGCCAAGGGTTAAGGAACTACGAGCAGTACTTC CASSQGLRNYEQYF TRBJ2-7 TRBV14 . .
TGCGCCAGCAGACAGGGGGAGAACACTGAAGCTTTCTTT CASRQGENTEAFF TRBJ1-1 TRBV10-1 TRBD1 .